The 13 T cell receptor beta chains below all came from one sample that was sequenced in a study of blood T cell repertoires in COVID-19. TCRdb keeps only in-frame clones here, not all; method: immunoSEQ multiplex PCR. Of 250,000 to 350,000 clones listed, around 87% are singletons. Sequenced input: peripheral blood. The source of these receptors is a woman between 50 and 59 years old who had recovered from COVID-19.

The chain uses TRBV29-1 and TRBJ1-1; D might be TRBD1 (5 bases). CDR1 is SQVTM and CDR2 is ANQGSEA in the germline V gene. This CDR3 region has 13 residues. V was trimmed by 4 bases and J by 6 bases, leaving 15 bases between them. The CDR3 is CSVVVQVLPEAFF. The CDR3 nucleotides are TGCAGCGTTGTCGTACAGGTACTCCCTGAAGCTTTCTTT.

This clone was recorded only once. The V call is TRBV4-3, the J call TRBJ1-3; D might be TRBD1 (6 bases). The CDR3 consists of 17 residues. Trimming took off 0 bases at V and 5 bases at J, with 17 bases between the two ends. Germline loops: CDR1 LGHNA, CDR2 YSLEER. The CDR3 nucleotides are TGCGCCAGCAGCCAAGACCTCGGGACAATCGGGAGAAACACCATATATTTT. Its protein is CASSQDLGTIGRNTIYF.

The V gene is TRBV3-1 (or the pseudogene TRBV3-2), the J gene TRBJ2-1; the D is unclear. The CDR3 runs to 15 residues. The V end was cut by 0 bases, the J end by 2 bases, with 8 bases between. The germline V gene has CDR1 LGHDT and CDR2 YNNKEL (reference sequence). CDR3 nucleotide sequence: TGTGCCAGCAGCCAAGATGTGCTAGCCTACAATGAGCAGTTCTTC. This translates into CASSQDVLAYNEQFF.

This chain uses TRBV27 with TRBJ2-7; 9 bases agree with TRBD2. This CDR3 is 14 amino acids long. Per the germline V gene, CDR1 is MNHEY and CDR2 is SMNVEV (reference sequence). The trim removed 5 bases at V and 4 bases at J, leaving 6 bases unmatched. The CDR3 loop is CASSLHSGGYEQYF. For the CDR3, the DNA is TGTGCCAGCAGTCTTCATAGCGGGGGATACGAGCAGTACTTC.

The V call is TRBV27, the J call TRBJ1-2; D remains unclear. The ends were cut back, 3 bases at V and 3 bases at J, with 8 bases in the middle. CDR3 length: 13 amino acids. Germline V gene lookup returns CDR1 MNHEY and CDR2 SMNVEV (reference sequence). The CDR3 spells CASSFREDYGYTF. CDR3 DNA: TGTGCCAGCAGTTTTCGAGAGGACTATGGCTACACCTTC.

This chain uses TRBV19 with TRBJ1-4, with a possible D match to TRBD1 (5 bases). The V gene lost 3 bases and the J gene lost 11 bases, with 13 bases spanning the gap. The germline V gene has CDR1 LNHDA and CDR2 SQIVND (reference sequence). This CDR3 region has 13 residues. The CDR3 is CASSMAGRDKLFF. DNA for the CDR3: TGTGCCAGTAGTATGGCAGGGAGGGATAAACTGTTTTTT.

This chain joins TRBV30 and TRBJ1-2, with D possibly TRBD1 on 6 matching bases. The CDR3 covers 14 residues. Germline V gene lookup returns CDR1 GTSNPN and CDR2 SVGIG (reference sequence). Trimming removed 2 bases from V and 4 bases from J, with 14 bases in between. The CDR3 here is CAWSSDRASYGYTF. In DNA, the CDR3 is TGTGCCTGGAGTTCGGACAGAGCCTCCTATGGCTACACCTTC.

The chain recombines TRBV5-4 with TRBJ2-3; 10 bases map to TRBD1. Germline CDR1 and CDR2: SGHNT and YYREEE (reference sequence). The CDR3 runs 17 residues. The J segment lost 6 bases and the V segment lost 4 bases, leaving 14 bases of the junction unmatched. CDR3 in amino acids: CASSQVNRGTGADTQYF. CDR3 bases: TGTGCCAGCAGCCAGGTGAACCGGGGGACAGGGGCGGATACGCAGTATTTT. The entire variable domain, with the rest obtained from reference TRBV5-4 and TRBJ2-3, is as follows: ETGVTQSPTHLIKTRGQQVTLRCSSQSGHNTVSWYQQALGQGPQFIFQYYREEENGRGNFPPRFSGLQFPNYSSELNVNALELDDSALYLCASSQVNRGTGADTQYFGPGTRLTVL.

There are a few counts of this clone. V usage is TRBV2 and J usage is TRBJ2-2, with a tentative D call TRBD2 (5 bases). Deletions cut 3 bases from V and 6 bases from J, with 5 bases between. This CDR3 comprises 12 residues. The germline gives CDR1 SNHLY, CDR2 FYNNEI. DNA of the CDR3: TGTGCCAGCAGTGACGGGGCCGGGGAGCTGTTTTTT. Its protein product is CASSDGAGELFF.

The chain carries TRBV30 and TRBJ1-2, with D tentatively TRBD1 (5 bases). The V end was cut by 8 bases, the J end by 3 bases, with 16 bases between. The CDR3 runs 13 residues. Germline CDR1 is GTSNPN and CDR2 is SVGIG (reference sequence). CDR3 sequence: CARTVRGDYGYTF. The CDR3 DNA reads TGTGCCCGAACGGTGCGGGGGGACTATGGCTACACCTTC. Filled out from reference TRBV30 and TRBJ1-2, the complete variable domain reads SQTIHQWPATLVQPVGSPLSLECTVEGTSNPNLYWYRQAAGRGLQLLFYSVGIGQISSEVPQNLSASRPQDRQFILSSKKLLLSDSGFYLCARTVRGDYGYTFGSGTRLTVV.

The chain combines TRBV30 with TRBJ1-5; 12 bases fit TRBD1. The V gene's germline CDR1 is GTSNPN and CDR2 SVGIG (reference sequence). Losses at the gene ends were 5 bases for V and 6 bases for J; bases not matched to a gene: 8. The CDR3 spans 15 residues. The CDR3 bases are TGTGCCTGGTCCCGGGACAGGGGGCTGGGTCAGCCCCAGCATTTT. This encodes CAWSRDRGLGQPQHF.

A remark on this clone: Other DNA sequences in the sample encode the same CDR3. The chain couples TRBV19 to TRBJ1-1; the D gene is possibly TRBD1 (5 bases). The CDR3 extends over 15 amino acids. Trimming took off 6 bases at V and 0 bases at J, with 14 bases between the two ends. The germline V gene encodes CDR1 LNHDA and CDR2 SQIVND (reference sequence). The CDR3 region is CASSPPGGMNTEAFF. The CDR3 DNA is TGTGCCAGTAGCCCTCCGGGGGGGATGAACACTGAAGCTTTCTTT.

This clone has just one count. The chain joins TRBV28 to TRBJ1-2; D ambiguous. V lost 3 bases, J lost 0 bases, and 8 bases lay in between. The CDR3 sequence is 14 residues long. Per germline, CDR1 MDHEN and CDR2 SYDVKM. CDR3 sequence (DNA): TGTGCCAGCAGTTTCGTACACCCTAACTATGGCTACACCTTC. Residues: CASSFVHPNYGYTF.